The 3 T cell receptor beta chains given below trace back to one sample, sequenced in a study of shared clonotypes between healthy human individuals. Some clones are missing from TCRdb's copy, which holds only in-frame ones; the method was immunoSEQ multiplex PCR. The table has a few million clones, approximately 92% seen once. As defined, naive CD8 cells were CD45RO-negative and positively selected for CCR7, with terminally differentiated effector memory CD45RA+ cells excluded. The sample was naive CD8+ T cells from PBMCs. The receptors here all came from a man between 18 and 29 years old in good health. Some clones in this sample may be carry-over from other donors' samples.

Regarding this clone: A much larger clone differs from this one at a single base, so this may be a read error. Distinct nucleotide sequences in the sample also encode this CDR3. The V and J genes are TRBV6-5 and TRBJ2-7; D ambiguous. There are 13 residues in the CDR3. V lost 4 bases and J lost 0, with 7 bases in between. Germline CDR1 MNHEY, CDR2 SVGAGI. The CDR3, as DNA: TGTGCCAGCAGTTGGGGTAGCTCCTACGAGCAGTACTTC. It specifies CASSWGSSYEQYF.

The J gene is TRBJ2-1, the V gene TRBV4-1, with TRBD2 identical over 11 bases. Trimming at V came to 4 bases and at J to 8 bases, leaving 7 bases not matched to a gene. CDR1 and CDR2 (germline): MGHRA, YSYEKL. The CDR3 is made up of 15 amino acids. CDR3 loop: CASSRTSGRVDEQFF. The CDR3 DNA reads TGCGCCAGCAGCCGAACTAGCGGGAGAGTCGATGAGCAGTTCTTC.

Comments on this clone: This CDR3 is also generated by other DNA sequences in the sample. This chain uses TRBV9 with TRBJ2-7; D tentatively reads TRBD1 or TRBD2 (6 bases each). With 3 bases removed from V and 6 bases from J, the gap between germline ends came to 10 bases. The CDR3 sequence is 12 residues long. The germline gives CDR1 SGDLS, CDR2 YYNGEE. This CDR3 is CASSAGGGEQYF. For the CDR3, the DNA is TGTGCCAGCAGCGCTGGAGGGGGCGAGCAGTACTTC. The full variable domain, in which reference TRBV9 and TRBJ2-7 provide the parts outside the CDR3, is DSGVTQTPKHLITATGQRVTLRCSPRSGDLSVYWYQQSLDQGLQFLIQYYNGEERAKGNILERFSAQQFPDLHSELNLSSLELGDSALYFCASSAGGGEQYFGPGTRLTVT.